This T cell receptor (beta chain) was profiled in a study of cytomegalovirus exposure and HLA in healthy donors (dated by TCRdb to the late 2010s). Some background on the complete study: In an earlier analysis of some 550 of the donors, 250 to 350 Gb of sequence data and 120 million or so unique TCR beta sequences from about 179 million T cells were reported. Among the roughly 400 genotyped donors, more than 70% belonged to the genetic ancestry cluster associated with self-reported Caucasian donors. Roughly 310 gigabases of sequencing data and approximately 93 million unique TCR sequences were included in an early release covering roughly 600 HLA-typed donors. Genome-wide SNP genotypes for about 55% of the 666 donors were used in a later genetic analysis, which treated that subset as a discovery cohort. In an earlier analysis of roughly 580 of the donors, high-throughput TCR beta sequencing was used to judge whether each TCR beta V gene segment behaved as functional or pseudogenic. To study patterns of TCR occurrence, a later analysis re-analyzed previously published TCR beta repertoires from 550 to 800 donors and added high-resolution HLA genotyping. Class I and class II HLA loci were covered by the typing at four-digit resolution. Four or five DR-DQ haplotypes were handled as single units for association and clustering, since linkage in the cohort was strong. On average, around 230,000 unique TCR beta nucleotide sequences were sequenced per donor among about 400 genotyped donors of the cohort, with 15% to 20% of those sequences being non-productive. Besides the first cohort of approximately 710 subjects, a separate validation cohort made up of over 100 different subjects was used. The study profiled the T cell repertoires of under 700 subjects by immunosequencing and related them to cytomegalovirus serostatus. Typing coverage differed by locus: A, B, C, DRB1 and DQB1 were typed in about 620-640 donors, DQA1 in about 500, DPA1 in 600 to 610, and DPB1 in just under 480. Donor age, sex, ethnicity and CMV serostatus were collected together with the repertoire data. Rather than drawing on any new phenotypic data, the later analysis identified candidate immune exposures from TCR beta sequences and the way those sequences occurred across donors. All discovery cohort repertoires had been generated on a single sequencing platform. The study aimed to test whether signatures of past pathogen exposure could be identified by cataloging public T cell receptors. To predict cytomegalovirus infection status, the study brought together high-throughput TCR immunosequencing, statistical association of individual TCRs with disease status, and machine learning.

In total, approximately 690 healthy bone marrow donors made up the cohort. All cohort members were sampled while nominally healthy, although unrecorded immune exposures were likely present. The donor was CMV seropositive and was included in the group of 250 to 300 seropositive cohort members. Each donor provided a peripheral blood sample, and peripheral blood mononuclear cells were used for TCR beta sequencing. The Qiagen DNeasy Blood Extraction Kit was used to extract genomic DNA from the blood cell samples. A remark on this clone: What this receptor recognizes is not known. No much larger clonotype is one base removed from it; base qualities were not supplied.

The library was generated by the immunoSEQ multiplex PCR assay. A mixture of 60 forward primers for TCR Vbeta segments and 13 reverse primers for TCR Jbeta segments was used in the multiplex PCR. Amplification of the CDR3 region of rearranged TCR beta genes was performed with a multiplex PCR assay on genomic DNA. The amplified TCR beta libraries were sequenced on the Illumina HiSeq System as 87-base-pair reads. Processing in the source paper ran as follows. A later analysis counted approximately 76 million unique TCR beta chains across the 670 or so repertoires, and roughly 9.9 million of these chains were shared by at least two donors. Raw reads were error-corrected and collapsed into unique sequences with a nearest-neighbor algorithm that merged closely related sequences to remove PCR and sequencing errors. To assign V, D and J gene segments, CDR3 sequences were aligned to IMGT reference sequences. Each retained sequence needed at least a six-nucleotide match to both a V gene segment and a J gene segment. A rearrangement was called productive if the CDR3 had no stop codons and remained in frame with V and J, and every other rearrangement was called non-productive. CDR3 was defined by IMGT convention, running from the second conserved V-encoded cysteine to the conserved J-encoded phenylalanine. In an earlier analysis of around 540 of the donors, sequences lacking an unambiguous match to a single V gene segment were excluded. In an earlier analysis of several hundred of the donors, V segments were called functional above 56.7% productive rearrangements and were called segregating when the between-donor standard deviation exceeded 5%. A statistical classification framework was built for diagnosing cytomegalovirus status from the catalog of TCR beta chain sequences. V and J gene assignment, in a later analysis, came from comparing TCR nucleotide sequences with IMGT/GENE-DB human TR gene sequences. In a later analysis, CDR3 sequences and most-parsimonious VDJ recombination scenarios were assigned using the TCRdist pipeline. In a later analysis, each TCR beta chain was defined by its CDR3 amino acid sequence together with its V-gene family, and reads without a unique V-gene family were excluded. To address suspected cross-contamination and a sequencing artifact, a later analysis removed roughly 580 highly shared, low-generation-probability nucleotide sequences. In a later analysis, a clonal expansion index was calculated for each public chain from normalized within-repertoire ranks of inferred template counts. In a later analysis, generation probabilities were computed using a VDJ recombination model fitted to out-of-frame rearrangements, and the results were checked against IGoR. Hypergeometric tests were used in a later analysis to score TCR-TCR, TCR-HLA and TCR-CMV co-occurrence, with a repertoire-size bias correction applied to the TCR pairs. In a later analysis, false discovery rates were estimated by permuting HLA or CMV assignments 20 times. In a later analysis, co-occurring TCRs were grouped using DBSCAN, and TCRdist sequence similarity was added for clustering within HLA-allele-positive subsets. Co-occurrence clustering excluded repertoires with fewer than 30,000 or more than 120,000 public chains, plus five with anomalous nucleotide sharing. In TCRdb, the immuneACCESS table is reduced to in-frame sequences with V and J assigned. These tables do not hold every clone; where another copy was compared, an unresolved V gene accounts for under half, and the others remain unexplained. V and J calls and clone size come straight from that table; D and trimming were deduced from the DNA. The sample table records over 100,000 clones; 55% to 75% of these occur just once. The ten biggest clones cover under 6.5% of the sample.

Broader findings and caveats from the paper: In vitro tests confirmed that a few of the cytomegalovirus-associated TCR beta chains recognize cytomegalovirus antigens. The earlier analysis of about 600 of the donors excluded roughly 16 rarely observed V segments, including chromosome 9 orphons, because counts were too low. For the cohort, immune exposure information was limited to CMV serostatus. A later analysis reported that several top co-occurrence clusters appeared linked to parvovirus B19, influenza, CMV and Epstein-Barr virus. Compared with equally common non-associated chains, HLA-associated TCR beta chains in a later analysis were more clonally expanded and had lower generation probabilities. HLA typing was unavailable for some donors at each locus, so association tests used only the typed subset. Linkage disequilibrium might explain the correlated functional status among segregating V segments, but an unknown experimental factor could not be excluded. The presence/absence analyses assumed that sequencing depth was roughly uniform across donors, and that assumption may not be true. The sequencing pipeline was judged likely to have produced a cluster of highly shared sequence variants as a technical artifact. V-gene and J-gene trimming of TCR beta chains was associated with a missense DCLRE1C variant in a later genetic analysis, and the association was replicated in an independent cohort. The study gave a list of 150 to 200 TCR beta chains associated with cytomegalovirus. A further reported finding was that TCR beta sequences accurately predicted the HLA-A and HLA-B alleles for most subjects in the first cohort. While some public TCRs were present in many individuals, most TCR sequences turned up only very rarely across donors. The cohort was sequenced for TCR beta chains only, and without alpha or paired-chain data the features that could be detected were limited. Specific HLA alleles were associated with 15,000 to 20,000 TCR beta sequences at a false discovery rate of 0.05 in a later analysis. The authors suggested that the approach could potentially be extended to other disease states and immunological phenotypes. When HLA alleles, especially DR and DQ, strongly co-occurred, TCR associations were difficult to assign to individual alleles. Some IMGT-functional V segments, including TRBV6-2 and TRBV6-3, could not be told apart with the 87-base-pair reads, so those segments were excluded. Most CMV-associated TCR beta chains appeared to be HLA-restricted in a later analysis, and the HLA associations seemed to be driven largely by CMV exposure. In an earlier analysis of more than 500 of the donors, most TCR beta V segments appeared in productive rearrangements about 90% or about 30% of the time, broadly matching IMGT annotations. In a later analysis, TCR association rates were found to vary across HLA loci, with the most associated TCRs seen for DRB1 alleles and the fewest for HLA-C alleles. The classifier was reported to diagnose cytomegalovirus status with high specificity and sensitivity in both the original cohort and the validation cohort. A later genetic analysis reported fewer N-insertions in productive TCRs among donors in an Asian-associated ancestry cluster than the approximately 700-donor mean.

CDR1 and CDR2, looked up from the germline V gene, are MNHNS and SASEGT. There are 15 amino acids in the CDR3, from cysteine to phenylalanine inclusive. The read is trimmed to its CDR3 DNA, 45 bases read in frame from base 1. The trim is 7 bases for V and 3 bases for J, with a gap of 19 bases between the germline ends. The chain was built from TRBV6-1 and TRBJ2-7; TRBD2 might be the D gene, on 5 matching bases. The TCR sequence derives from a woman between 65 and 79 years old in good health and CMV-seropositive. The sample was PBMCs. The CDR3 protein sequence reads: CASIVRAESFYEQYF. The DNA sequence is given as TGTGCCAGCATTGTTAGAGCGGAAAGCTTCTACGAGCAGTACTTC.